This T cell receptor (beta chain) was identified during a study of blood T cell repertoires in COVID-19. Looking at the study overall: The United States, Italy and Spain were the sources of the acute and convalescent COVID-19 samples. Sample material is recorded as cDNA or gDNA derived from T cells, B-cell-depleted T cells, or PBMCs.

Germline V gene sequence: CDR1 SGHRS, CDR2 YFSETQ. The CDR3 consists of 16 residues. The ends lost 3 bases at V and 4 bases at J; junction bases unmatched: 9. Source study methods: The assay estimated nucleated cells by amplifying reference gene primers. Libraries were prepared by immunoSEQ multiplex PCR; TCRdb keeps only in-frame clonotypes and omits some of them. V, J and clone size derive from that table, while D and trimming were established from the DNA sequence. The sample has roughly 250,000 clones; roughly 89% are singletons. The TCR comes from a man between 25 and 39 years old with acute or convalescent COVID-19. Sequencing used peripheral blood. The chain joins TRBV5-1 to TRBJ2-7, with 11 bases lining up with TRBD2. CDR3 region: CASSSETLAGGYEQYF. The CDR3 region has the DNA TGCGCCAGCAGCTCCGAAACCCTAGCGGGAGGATACGAGCAGTACTTC.